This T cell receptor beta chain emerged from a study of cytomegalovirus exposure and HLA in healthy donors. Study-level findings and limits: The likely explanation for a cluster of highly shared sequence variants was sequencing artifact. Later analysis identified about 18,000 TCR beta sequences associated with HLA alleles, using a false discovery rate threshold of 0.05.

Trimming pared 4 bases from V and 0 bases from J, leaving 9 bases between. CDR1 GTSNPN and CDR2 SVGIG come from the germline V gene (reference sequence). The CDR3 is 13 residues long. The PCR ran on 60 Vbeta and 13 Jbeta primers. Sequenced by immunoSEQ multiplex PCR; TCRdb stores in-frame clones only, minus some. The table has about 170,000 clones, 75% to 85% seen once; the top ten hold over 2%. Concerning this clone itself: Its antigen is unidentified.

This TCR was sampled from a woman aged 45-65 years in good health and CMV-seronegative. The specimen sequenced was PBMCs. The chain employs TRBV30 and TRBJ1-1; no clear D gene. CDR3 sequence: CAWKKEMNTEAFF. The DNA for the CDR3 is TGTGCCTGGAAGAAAGAGATGAACACTGAAGCTTTCTTT.